The following is a TCR beta chain sequence with its context. As yet, its antigen is unknown. This sample stems from a study of cytomegalovirus exposure and HLA in healthy donors. CDR1 and CDR2 (germline): SEHNR, FQNEAQ (reference sequence). This CDR3 region has 19 residues. V lost 1 base to trimming and J lost 0 bases, with 19 bases between them. Broader study findings: In a later analysis, TCR beta V- and J-gene trimming was associated with a missense DCLRE1C variant.

The PCR was carried out with 60 Vbeta primers and 13 Jbeta primers. Measured with immunoSEQ multiplex PCR; TCRdb has only the in-frame clones, and not every one. The top ten clones hold 2.5% of a sample with under 200,000 clones, around 75% of them seen once. V is TRBV7-9 and J is TRBJ1-5, with TRBD1 as a possible D gene (6 bases). The sequence derives from a female donor in good health and CMV-seronegative. What was sequenced was PBMCs. The CDR3 sequence is CASSLGTGRFPYSNQPQHF. The CDR3 bases are TGTGCCAGCAGCTTAGGAACAGGGCGGTTTCCTTATAGCAATCAGCCCCAGCATTTT. Supplemented by reference TRBV7-9 and TRBJ1-5, the full variable domain reads DTGVSQNPRHKITKRGQNVTFRCDPISEHNRLYWYRQTLGQGPEFLTYFQNEAQLEKSRLLSDRFSAERPKGSFSTLEIQRTEQGDSAMYLCASSLGTGRFPYSNQPQHFGDGTRLSIL.